Below, one TCR beta chain is given with its context. The antigen remains unidentified. The source of the sample is a study of identical twins. The CDR3 covers 13 residues. V dropped 3 bases and J dropped 2 bases, with 8 bases sitting between them. Germline V gene data show CDR1 as SGHRS and CDR2 as YFSETQ. Study-level results: The degree of excess twin sharing was weaker in beta out-of-frame sequences. Model-predicted out-of-frame TCR alpha sharing fell below observed values in monozygotic twins. Abundant cord blood beta clonotypes carried fewer insertions; memory repertoires showed none.

MiXCR, run by TCRdb on the 5' RACE reads, gives a single entry per CDR3 protein. The sample lists more than 400,000 distinct CDR3 sequences, nearly 15% occurring once. These sequences were also reported in another study, on yellow fever vaccine responses in identical twins.

V gene TRBV5-1 combines with J gene TRBJ2-5, with a tentative D call TRBD2 (5 bases). The specimen was CD4+ T cells sorted from blood. The clonotype originates from a woman aged 18-29 years in good health. The chain's CDR3 is CASSSGMQETQYF. The CDR3 nucleotides are TGCGCCAGCAGCTCCGGGATGCAAGAGACCCAGTACTTC.